The next 25 T cell receptor beta chains were all read from a single sample in a study of glioma-infiltrating T cells after dendritic cell vaccination. Time point indicated: after dendritic cell vaccination, including at tumor progression/relapse. Sequenced by immunoSEQ multiplex PCR; TCRdb stores in-frame clones only, minus some. The repertoire holds 80,000 to 95,000 clones, with around 84% as singletons. The specimen was blood, collected after dendritic cell vaccination. The receptors derive from a human donor with glioblastoma.

The chain joins TRBV27 to TRBJ2-3, with D hard to call. Per germline, CDR1 MNHEY and CDR2 SMNVEV (reference sequence). CDR3 size: 15 residues. Trimming removed 1 base at V and 8 bases at J, with 16 bases between. The CDR3 reads CASSLFLAAPGTQYF. In nucleotides, the CDR3 is TGTGCCAGCAGTTTATTCTTGGCAGCACCAGGTACGCAGTATTTT.

The chain is built from TRBV6-1 and TRBJ1-1; D unresolved. V was cut by 4 bases and J by 5 bases, with 5 bases left in between. Per the germline V gene, CDR1 is MNHNS and CDR2 is SASEGT. The CDR3 covers 11 residues. CDR3 nucleotide sequence: TGTGCCAGCAGTGCCGGGACTGAAGCTTTCTTT. Protein: CASSAGTEAFF.

This chain links TRBV2 with TRBJ2-2, with D possibly matching TRBD1 (6 bases). There are 14 residues in the CDR3. Germline V gene sequence: CDR1 SNHLY, CDR2 FYNNEI. Trimming shortened V by 6 bases and J by 5 bases, and 13 bases separated the two germline ends. The CDR3 DNA reads as TGTGCCAGCAGCCGATGGACAGAGACCGGGGAGCTGTTTTTT. The encoded protein is CASSRWTETGELFF.

J is TRBJ1-5 and V is TRBV5-5; no clear D gene. The V and J ends lost 0 bases and 4 bases respectively, with 5 bases between them. The CDR3 is made up of 13 amino acids. Looked up from germline, CDR1 is SGHKS and CDR2 is YYEKEE (reference sequence). CDR3 loop: CASSLAPNQPQHF. The CDR3 DNA is TGTGCCAGCAGCTTGGCCCCTAATCAGCCCCAGCATTTT.

The chain has TRBV15 and TRBJ2-3; TRBD2 matches at 10 bases. CDR3 length: 17 amino acids. After removal of 1 base from V and 5 bases from J, the junction contained 9 bases not matched to a gene. Germline values: CDR1 LNHNV, CDR2 YYDKDF (reference sequence). The CDR3, as DNA: TGTGCCACCAGCAGAGGAGAGCGGGGGGGCTTGGTAGATACGCAGTATTTT. Amino acids: CATSRGERGGLVDTQYF.

The chain recombines TRBV18 with TRBJ1-1; 7 positions agree with TRBD1. Losses at the gene ends were 5 bases for V and 1 base for J; bases not matched to a gene: 4. The V gene's germline CDR1 is KGHSH and CDR2 LQKENI. The CDR3 sequence is 14 residues long. CDR3 DNA: TGTGCCAGCTCAAGACAGGGCGCGAACACTGAAGCTTTCTTT. Residues: CASSRQGANTEAFF.

V gene TRBV6-1 combines with J gene TRBJ2-3, with a weak D call TRBD1 (5 bases). Trimming took off 6 bases at V and 6 bases at J, with 16 bases between the two ends. Germline V gene lookup returns CDR1 MNHNS and CDR2 SASEGT. This CDR3 region has 14 residues. Here the CDR3 DNA reads TGTGCCAGCAGGGACACACGCCTCATGGATACGCAGTATTTT. Translating gives CASRDTRLMDTQYF.

V is TRBV7-9 and J is TRBJ1-5; possibly TRBD1 for D (5 bases). V was trimmed by 9 bases and J by 2 bases, leaving 14 bases between them. Germline CDR1 reads SEHNR; CDR2 reads FQNEAQ (reference sequence). The CDR3 totals 14 residues. DNA of the CDR3: TGTGCCAGTACAAAGGGGCTAGGCAATCAGCCCCAGCATTTT. As protein: CASTKGLGNQPQHF. The whole variable domain, remainder taken from reference TRBV7-9 and TRBJ1-5, is DTGVSQNPRHKITKRGQNVTFRCDPISEHNRLYWYRQTLGQGPEFLTYFQNEAQLEKSRLLSDRFSAERPKGSFSTLEIQRTEQGDSAMYLCASTKGLGNQPQHFGDGTRLSIL.

V and J are TRBV19 and TRBJ1-2, with 7 bases matching TRBD1. Germline CDR1 and CDR2: LNHDA and SQIVND (reference sequence). The CDR3 is 14 amino acids. With V trimmed by 2 bases and J by 3 bases, 3 bases remained unmatched. The CDR3: CASSISGQHYGYTF. The CDR3 coding sequence is TGTGCCAGTAGTATATCGGGACAGCACTATGGCTACACCTTC.

In regard to this clone: Other DNA sequences of this sample code for an identical CDR3. V gene TRBV7-3 combines with J gene TRBJ2-1, with D tentatively TRBD2 (5 bases). In germline, CDR1 is SGHTA, CDR2 FQGTGA. This CDR3 region has 15 residues. V was pared by 2 bases and J by 2 bases, with 10 bases between. In DNA form, the CDR3 reads TGTGCCAGCAGCTTATTGGCGGGCCCCTACAATGAGCAGTTCTTC. Amino acids: CASSLLAGPYNEQFF.

The genes are TRBV21-1 and TRBJ2-7; the listed D gene, TRBD1, was not tested against the DNA. TRBV21-1 is recorded as a pseudogene. This CDR3 comprises 14 residues. The chain's CDR3 is CASTAGTGGNEQYF. The CDR3 DNA is TGTGCCAGCACCGCCGGGACAGGGGGGAACGAGCAGTACTTC.

The CDR3 DNA follows: TGTGCCAGCAGCTTCGAGCCAGGGACTGAAGCTTTCTTT. This encodes CASSFEPGTEAFF. V is TRBV11-1 and J is TRBJ1-1; D may be TRBD1 (5 bases). Per germline, CDR1 SGHAT and CDR2 FQDESV (reference sequence). The CDR3 extends over 13 amino acids. Trimming took 3 bases from V and 5 from J, leaving 10 bases between them.

The V call is TRBV19, the J call TRBJ2-7, with D perhaps TRBD2 (6 bases). The V end lost 2 bases, the J end lost 1 base, and 12 bases lay between the germline ends. In germline, CDR1 is LNHDA, CDR2 SQIVND (reference sequence). The CDR3 spans 15 residues. The CDR3 region is CASSIRGGGSYEQYF. The CDR3 region has the DNA TGTGCCAGTAGTATAAGGGGTGGGGGGTCCTACGAGCAGTACTTC.

The chain joins TRBV30 to TRBJ2-7; possible D gene TRBD1, 6 bases. CDR1 GTSNPN and CDR2 SVGIG come from the germline V gene (reference sequence). This CDR3 spans 16 amino acids. Trimming took off 1 base at V and 0 bases at J, with 16 bases between the two ends. The CDR3 nucleotides are TGTGCCTGGAGTGGACAGGAGGAACGGAGCTCCTACGAGCAGTACTTC. Its translation is CAWSGQEERSSYEQYF. The full variable domain, rest sourced from reference TRBV30 and TRBJ2-7, is SQTIHQWPATLVQPVGSPLSLECTVEGTSNPNLYWYRQAAGRGLQLLFYSVGIGQISSEVPQNLSASRPQDRQFILSSKKLLLSDSGFYLCAWSGQEERSSYEQYFGPGTRLTVT.

V is TRBV6-5 and J is TRBJ1-6; 8 nucleotides line up with TRBD1. This CDR3 has 15 amino acids. Germline V gene data show CDR1 as MNHEY and CDR2 as SVGAGI. Losses at the gene ends were 4 bases for V and 5 bases for J; bases not matched to a gene: 4. CDR3 DNA: TGTGCCAGCAGTTCCACAGGGGGAGATAATTCACCCCTCCACTTT. This encodes CASSSTGGDNSPLHF.

The chain uses TRBV10-3 and TRBJ2-7, with 7 bases identical to TRBD2. The CDR3 has 15 amino acids. Per the germline V gene, CDR1 is ENHRY and CDR2 is SYGVKD. J lost 1 base, V lost 7 bases, and 10 bases had no gene match. The CDR3: CAITLGSGESYEQYF. CDR3 DNA sequence: TGTGCCATCACCCTAGGCAGCGGGGAGTCCTACGAGCAGTACTTC.

The chain recombines TRBV4-1 with TRBJ2-2, with a possible D match to TRBD1 (6 bases). Germline CDR1 is MGHRA and CDR2 is YSYEKL. The CDR3 spans 16 residues. The V gene lost 6 bases and the J gene lost 5 bases, with 19 bases spanning the gap. CDR3 loop: CASRGVQGKETGELFF. The CDR3 coding sequence is TGCGCCAGCAGGGGCGTTCAGGGGAAGGAGACCGGGGAGCTGTTTTTT.

Note on this clone: The sample carries other DNA sequences with the same CDR3. The rearrangement links TRBV7-3 to TRBJ2-3, with TRBD2 matching 8 bases. Looked up from germline, CDR1 is SGHTA and CDR2 is FQGTGA. The J segment lost 4 bases and the V segment lost 3 bases, leaving 0 bases of the junction unmatched. This CDR3 region has 13 residues. The CDR3 spells CASSLGLADTQYF. In DNA form, the CDR3 reads TGTGCCAGCAGCTTGGGACTAGCAGATACGCAGTATTTT.

The chain uses TRBV7-2 and TRBJ2-3; 7 bases align to TRBD2. The CDR3 spans 14 residues. Germline V CDR1 and CDR2: SGHTA, FQGNSA. With V trimmed by 1 base and J by 4 bases, 2 bases remained unmatched. In nucleotides, the CDR3 is TGTGCCAGCAGCTTAGGACTAGCTTCAGATACGCAGTATTTT. It codes for CASSLGLASDTQYF.

The J gene is TRBJ2-2, the V gene TRBV6-1; D possibly corresponds to TRBD2 (6 bases). The germline CDR1 and CDR2 sequences are MNHNS and SASEGT. The CDR3 covers 15 residues. V was shortened by 6 bases and J by 5 bases, with 16 bases between the two germline ends. CDR3 bases: TGTGCCAGCAGCCCCGGGACCCGGGGGACCGGGGAGCTGTTTTTT. Residues: CASSPGTRGTGELFF.

The chain combines TRBV27 with TRBJ1-2; TRBD1 matches 8 bases. There are 16 residues in the CDR3. Germline V gives CDR1 MNHEY, CDR2 SMNVEV (reference sequence). V lost 5 bases and J lost 2; bases outside the gene matches: 10. CDR3 in amino acids: CASSPGQGGANYGYTF. CDR3 in DNA: TGTGCCAGCAGTCCCGGACAGGGTGGGGCAAACTATGGCTACACCTTC.

In this sample, this clone turned up a few times. The rearrangement joins TRBV27 to TRBJ2-3; 8 nucleotides line up with TRBD2. This CDR3 has 17 amino acids. Germline CDR1 and CDR2: MNHEY and SMNVEV (reference sequence). V was clipped by 2 bases and J by 0 bases; unmatched bases: 7. CDR3 DNA sequence: TGTGCCAGCAGTTTAAATGGACTAGCCCCTAGCACAGATACGCAGTATTTT. Protein sequence: CASSLNGLAPSTDTQYF.

This clone was seen once. The V call is TRBV7-9, the J call TRBJ1-4; the D is unclear. Germline values: CDR1 SEHNR, CDR2 FQNEAQ (reference sequence). The V and J ends lost 5 bases and 0 bases respectively, with 16 bases between them. CDR3 length: 17 residues. CDR3 coding DNA: TGTGCCAGCAGCGTCCCGGAGAGGGCCGCAACTAATGAAAAACTGTTTTTT. Translation: CASSVPERAATNEKLFF.

The rearrangement links TRBV5-1 to TRBJ1-1, with a possible D match to TRBD1 (5 bases). Germline V CDR1 and CDR2: SGHRS, YFSETQ. The CDR3 length is 15 residues. V lost 0 bases, J lost 6 bases, and 15 bases lay in between. CDR3 in amino acids: CASSLGGVEGPEAFF. The CDR3 DNA sequence: TGCGCCAGCAGCTTGGGGGGGGTAGAAGGACCTGAAGCTTTCTTT.

This rearrangement joins TRBV29-1 to TRBJ1-2; 7 bases map to TRBD1. The CDR3 is 13 residues long. Germline V gives CDR1 SQVTM, CDR2 ANQGSEA. J gave up 5 bases and V 4 bases, and 7 bases lay outside the gene matches. CDR3 sequence reads: CSVGGGLRYGYTF. In nucleotides, the CDR3 is TGCAGCGTTGGAGGGGGCCTTAGATATGGCTACACCTTC.